This TCR beta chain was identified in a study of blood T cells in healthy people across ages (dated by TCRdb to between 2015 and 2017). With respect to the entire study: Template switching captured roughly one uniquely barcoded TCR beta cDNA molecule per two T cells in model experiments. Age-related changes in TCR beta repertoire diversity were measured in the study by deep sequencing normalized with unique cDNA molecular identifiers. Two additional independent replicas of 1 million unique cDNA reads from the same blood draw were analyzed for two donors (one aged 18 to 30 and one aged 80 or older). The donors were divided into four age groups: young (average around 16 years), middle-aged (about 40), aged (roughly 66) and long-lived (nearly 85).

The CDR3, from cysteine to phenylalanine, totals 17 residues. The retained sequence is limited to the CDR3, 51 bases, with the frame set at the first base. The CDR1 and CDR2 encoded by the germline V gene (reference sequence) are SEHNR and FQNEAQ. The germline V and J ends show losses of 5 bases and 9 bases respectively, and no gene match explains 15 bases of the junction. Points the paper makes about the study in general: The percentage of naive T cells measured by flow cytometry correlated strongly with observed TCR beta diversity. Because the CMV infection status of the donors was unknown, age-related changes in expanded clonotypes may potentially have been confounded. The long-lived group showed more naive CD4+ T cells, fewer expanded clones and increased TCR diversity than the aged group, suggesting age selection. As age increased, observed TCR beta diversity per million T cells dropped in a roughly linear way, and a significant reduction was already evident by age about 40. Conclusive comparison of naive and antigen-experienced compartments was prevented by the profiling of bulk unsorted PBMCs. Estimates of total diversity based on one million sequenced T cells were considered lower bounds and underestimates.

The library relied on 5' RACE. This sample was sequenced with an Illumina HiSeq 2500. The second PCR ran for roughly 6 to 11 cycles and used a J-beta primer mix along with a sample-barcoded 5' primer. Each TCR beta cDNA molecule received a unique molecular identifier from a template-switch 5' adaptor carrying 12 random nucleotides. At least 3 million CDR3-containing paired-end reads were obtained from each sample. First-strand cDNA was synthesized from all RNA with the Mint cDNA synthesis kit, primed by a TRBC-specific oligonucleotide. All cDNA was treated with uracil-DNA glycosylase and then went through a first 18-cycle PCR with the universal primers M1SS and BC2_uni_R. For the original study's pipeline: Normalization of each sample was performed by random selection of 1 million high-quality reads, each carrying a distinct molecular identifier. Reads with shared molecular identifiers were discarded instead of being binned into consensus sequences. MiTCR, with a Q25 quality threshold and the strictest error-elimination algorithm, was used for CDR3 identification, clonotype clustering and error correction. A nonparametric unseen species model using Euler transformation provided a lower-bound estimate of total TCR beta diversity. TCRdb applied fastp at Q25 and MiXCR to the public reads, then kept only in-frame beta chains. Every CDR3 protein is listed once, alongside the most common genes and DNA of its rows. None of the V and J calls come from the authors' own analysis; TCRdb made them. For this sample the table gives over 500,000 distinct CDR3 sequences, of which around 27% were detected only once. The ten largest account for over 3.5% of the sample.

The approximately 41 donors, aged 6 to 90 years, were systemically healthy Caucasian individuals from Russia. Each donor gave 8 to 10 milliliters of peripheral blood, drawn into EDTA-treated Vacutainer tubes. PBMCs were isolated by Ficoll-Paque density-gradient centrifugation, with at least 7 million obtained per sample. Total RNA was extracted from PBMCs with Trizol reagent, with at least 6 micrograms obtained per sample. The percentages of naive CD45RAhigh/CD27high T cells were determined by flow cytometry on a PBMC aliquot from every donor. Remarks on this clonotype: Its antigen is not yet known. The record has no base qualities; no much larger clone is one base away.

The same sample was also studied in work on T cells of mothers and their children. The second publication reports: Nine systemically healthy Caucasian individuals, comprising three mothers and their six children, were included as donors. cDNA synthesis used all of the extracted RNA, with roughly 1.5 ug of RNA in each 15 ul reaction. In the second PCR, sample barcodes and 2-4 random nucleotides were introduced via the M1S primer. Over 8.5 million TCR beta CDR3 reads were obtained for each mother, and 2.5 million to 3 million reads were obtained for each child. TCR recombination output is similarly shaped by thymic selection in related and unrelated pairs, with a minor effect exerted by inherited differences. Related mother-child pairs always showed normalized repertoire overlap that was slightly higher than in unrelated mother-child pairs, though the difference was never significant. With a sensitivity of about 100 clones per million clonotypes, no persistent microchimeric T cell clones were detected. The study used deep NGS to compare TCR beta repertoires of mothers and children, seeking features distinguishing related mother-child pairs from unrelated individuals. On average, the children were roughly 10 +/- 4 years old, while the mothers were about 40 +/- 4 years old. After adapter ligation was performed with NEBNext reagents, the libraries were sequenced on an Illumina HiSeq 2000 with 100+100 nt paired-end reads. Mother and child libraries were prepared a month apart and sequenced in separate runs to prevent cross-contamination. Between about 500,000 and 2,300,000 distinct TCR beta clonotypes were identified per donor. Naive TCR beta clonotypes were estimated from low-frequency clonotypes matched to each donor's FACS-determined naive share, without sorting.

Sample: blood. Recombination connected TRBV7-9 to TRBJ2-4; TRBD2 aligns with 11 central bases. The clonotype comes from a boy between 2 and 10 years old in good health. Read as DNA, the sequence is TGTGCCAGCAGCCAAACGGGACTAGCGGTTTCAATGGGCATTCAGTACTTC. Its coded protein is CASSQTGLAVSMGIQYF.